This T cell receptor (beta chain) was recovered during a study of blood T cell repertoires in COVID-19. The protocol was immunoSEQ multiplex PCR, while the TCRdb copy is restricted to in-frame clones and leaves out a portion. Of hundreds of thousands of clones in the sample, more than 80% were seen once. The TCR originated in a man aged 25 to 40 who had recovered from COVID-19. Input material: PBMCs or T cells enriched from blood (not recorded which).

This CDR3 is CASLPGDGRANVLTF. The CDR3 nucleotides read TGTGCCAGCCTCCCGGGGGACGGCAGGGCCAACGTCCTGACTTTC. V usage is TRBV6-5 and J usage is TRBJ2-6, with D maybe TRBD2 (6 bases). Trimming removed 8 bases at V and 5 bases at J, with 16 bases between. Germline-derived CDR1 and CDR2 are MNHEY and SVGAGI. This CDR3 is built from 15 residues.